This T cell receptor beta chain derives from a study of blood T cell repertoires in COVID-19. The overall study: Acute and convalescent COVID-19 specimens originated in the United States, Italy and Spain.

Trimming left V 0 bases short and J 7 bases short, with 18 bases between. This CDR3 is 16 amino acids long. CDR1 LGHNA and CDR2 YSLEER come from the germline V gene. This clone has only one observation. Original analysis: Scientists estimated how many nucleated cells there were by amplifying reference gene primers. TCRdb's copy holds only in-frame clones and misses some; the assay was immunoSEQ multiplex PCR. V and J calls and clone size are copied from that table; D and trimming were computed from the DNA. The sample has just over 650,000 clones; about 87% are singletons. Input material: peripheral blood. The V call is TRBV4-3, the J call TRBJ1-2; maybe TRBD1 (5 bases). The sequence derives from a woman aged 18 to 35 with acute or convalescent COVID-19. The CDR3 region is CASSQDVPGGGSGYTF. DNA of the CDR3: TGCGCCAGCAGCCAAGATGTCCCGGGGGGTGGGTCTGGCTACACCTTC.